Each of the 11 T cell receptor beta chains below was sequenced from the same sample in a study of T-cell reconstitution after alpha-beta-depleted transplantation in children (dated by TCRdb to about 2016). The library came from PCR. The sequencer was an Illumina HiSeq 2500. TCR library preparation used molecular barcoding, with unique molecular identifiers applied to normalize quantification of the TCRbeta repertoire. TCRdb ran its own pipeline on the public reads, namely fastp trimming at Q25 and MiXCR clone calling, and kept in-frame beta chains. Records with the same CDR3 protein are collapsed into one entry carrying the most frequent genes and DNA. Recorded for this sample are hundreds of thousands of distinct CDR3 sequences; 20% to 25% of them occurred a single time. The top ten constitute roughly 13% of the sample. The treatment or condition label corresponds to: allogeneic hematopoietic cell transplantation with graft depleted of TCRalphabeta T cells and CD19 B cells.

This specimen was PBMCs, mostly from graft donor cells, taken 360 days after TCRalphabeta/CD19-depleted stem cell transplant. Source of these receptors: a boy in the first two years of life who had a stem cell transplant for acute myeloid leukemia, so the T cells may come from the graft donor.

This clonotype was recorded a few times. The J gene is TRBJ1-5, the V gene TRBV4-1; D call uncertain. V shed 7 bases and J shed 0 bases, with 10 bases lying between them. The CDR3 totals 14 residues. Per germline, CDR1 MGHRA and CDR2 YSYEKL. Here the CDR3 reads CASNIGLSNQPQHF. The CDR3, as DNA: TGCGCCAGCAATATTGGCCTTAGCAATCAGCCCCAGCATTTT.

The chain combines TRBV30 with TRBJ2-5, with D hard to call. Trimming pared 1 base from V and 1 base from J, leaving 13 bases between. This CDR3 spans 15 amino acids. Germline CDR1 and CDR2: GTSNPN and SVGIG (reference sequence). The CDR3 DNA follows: TGTGCCTGGAGTGGTGCGGCGGTCTCCCAAGAGACCCAGTACTTC. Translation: CAWSGAAVSQETQYF.

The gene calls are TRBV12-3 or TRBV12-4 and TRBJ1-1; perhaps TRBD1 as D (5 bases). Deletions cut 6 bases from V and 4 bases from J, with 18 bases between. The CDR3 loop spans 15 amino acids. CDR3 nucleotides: TGTGCCAGCAGCCCTGGGCCCCCAGGGAGCACTGAAGCTTTCTTT. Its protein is CASSPGPPGSTEAFF.

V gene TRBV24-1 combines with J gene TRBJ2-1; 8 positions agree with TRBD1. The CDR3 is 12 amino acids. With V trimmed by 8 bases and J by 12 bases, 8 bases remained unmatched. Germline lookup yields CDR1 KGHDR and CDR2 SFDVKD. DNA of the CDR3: TGTGCCACCATCGACGGACAGGGAGTGCAGTTCTTC. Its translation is CATIDGQGVQFF.

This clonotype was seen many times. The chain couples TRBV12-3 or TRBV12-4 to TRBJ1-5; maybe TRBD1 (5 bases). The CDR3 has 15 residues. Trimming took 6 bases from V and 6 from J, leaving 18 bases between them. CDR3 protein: CASSPWGGSGQPQHF. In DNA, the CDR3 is TGTGCCAGCAGCCCCTGGGGGGGTTCGGGTCAGCCCCAGCATTTT.

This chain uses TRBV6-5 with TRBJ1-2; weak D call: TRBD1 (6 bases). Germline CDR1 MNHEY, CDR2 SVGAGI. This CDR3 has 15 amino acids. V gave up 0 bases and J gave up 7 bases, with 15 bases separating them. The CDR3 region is CASSYSGWRGSGYTF. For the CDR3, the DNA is TGTGCCAGCAGTTACTCTGGATGGAGGGGGAGTGGCTACACCTTC.

The CDR3: CASSFADVKETQYF. CDR3 sequence (DNA): TGCGCCAGCAGCTTCGCAGATGTGAAAGAGACCCAGTACTTC. The chain joins TRBV5-1 to TRBJ2-5; no reliable D call. This CDR3 contains 14 residues. Germline CDR1 is SGHRS and CDR2 is YFSETQ. Trimming took off 2 bases at V and 3 bases at J, with 11 bases between the two ends.

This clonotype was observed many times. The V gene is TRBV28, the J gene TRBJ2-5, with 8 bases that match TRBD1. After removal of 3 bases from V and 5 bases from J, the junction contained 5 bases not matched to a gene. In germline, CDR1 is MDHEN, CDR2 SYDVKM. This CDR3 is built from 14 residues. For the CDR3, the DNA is TGTGCCAGCAGTTTTCGGACAGGGAGGGAGACCCAGTACTTC. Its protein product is CASSFRTGRETQYF.

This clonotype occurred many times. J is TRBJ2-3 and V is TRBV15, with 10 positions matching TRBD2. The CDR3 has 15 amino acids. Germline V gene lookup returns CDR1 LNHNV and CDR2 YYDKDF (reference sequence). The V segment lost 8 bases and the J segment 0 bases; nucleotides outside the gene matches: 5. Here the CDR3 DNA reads TGTGCCACCCGAGGACTAGCGGAGAGCACAGATACGCAGTATTTT. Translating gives CATRGLAESTDTQYF.

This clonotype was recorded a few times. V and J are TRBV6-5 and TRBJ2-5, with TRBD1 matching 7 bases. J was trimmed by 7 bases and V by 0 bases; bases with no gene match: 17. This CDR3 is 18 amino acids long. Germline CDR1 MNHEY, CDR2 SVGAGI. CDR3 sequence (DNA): TGTGCCAGCAGTTACTCCGGTAGGACAGGAAAATCAAGAGGGACCCAGTACTTC. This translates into CASSYSGRTGKSRGTQYF.

The CDR3 DNA sequence: TGTGCCAGCAGTTACCACAGCGGGGGGTCCCTTGGGGGCATCCACAATGAGCAGTTCTTC. Protein product: CASSYHSGGSLGGIHNEQFF. The chain has TRBV6-2 or TRBV6-3 and TRBJ2-1; 9 bases align to TRBD2. The germline V gene encodes CDR1 MNHEY and CDR2 SVGEGT. The ends lost 2 bases at V and 5 bases at J; junction bases unmatched: 19. CDR3 size: 20 residues.